Described below is a single T cell receptor beta chain sequence and its context. Its antigen remains undetermined. Base qualities were left out, and no much larger clone turns up one base away. This entry comes from a study of blood T cells in healthy people across ages (dated by TCRdb to about 2015). A note on the overall study: In model experiments, template switching captured roughly one uniquely barcoded TCR beta cDNA molecule for every two T cells. Donors were grouped into four age groups: young (average roughly 15 years), middle-aged (approximately 41), aged (62) and long-lived (less than 85). To track age-related changes in TCR beta repertoire diversity, the study relied on deep sequencing normalized with unique cDNA molecular identifiers. Using the same blood draw, the study looked at two additional independent replicas of 1 million unique cDNA reads for two donors, one aged 18 to 29 and the other aged 80 or older. Overall results and qualifications from the work: There was a strong correlation between observed TCR beta diversity and the percentage of naive T cells measured by flow cytometry. As age increased, observed TCR beta diversity per million T cells dropped in a roughly linear way, and a significant reduction was already evident by age roughly 40. Because donor CMV infection status was unknown, age-related changes in expanded clonotypes were potentially confounded. Compared with the aged group, the long-lived group had more naive CD4+ T cells, fewer expanded clones and increased TCR diversity, a pattern suggesting age selection. Since profiling was done on bulk unsorted PBMCs, naive and antigen-experienced compartments could not be conclusively compared. Total diversity estimates from one million sequenced T cells were considered lower bounds and underestimates.

Donors were a few dozen systemically healthy Caucasian individuals from Russia aged roughly 6 to 90 years. Ten milliliters of peripheral blood were drawn from each donor into EDTA-treated Vacutainer tubes. Ficoll-Paque density-gradient centrifugation was used to isolate PBMCs, with at least 6 million per sample. Trizol reagent was used to extract total RNA from the PBMCs, yielding at least 6 micrograms per sample. Naive CD45RAhigh/CD27high T cell percentages were measured by flow cytometry on a PBMC aliquot from every donor. Relative to germline, V is missing 2 bases and J is missing 8 bases, with 10 bases of the junction outside any gene match. Including the terminal cysteine and phenylalanine, the CDR3 comprises 16 residues. CDR3 DNA is the only sequence kept; it has 48 bases, read in frame from the first base. Based on the germline V gene, the CDR1 and CDR2 sequences are MGHRA and YSYEKL. Library preparation was by 5' RACE. The data were produced on an Illumina HiSeq 2500. A second 7 to 11 cycle PCR used a sample-barcoded 5' primer and a J-beta primer mix. Each TCR beta cDNA molecule received a unique molecular identifier from a template-switch 5' adaptor carrying 12 random nucleotides. At least 2.5 million CDR3-containing paired-end reads were obtained from each sample. The Mint cDNA synthesis kit, primed by a TRBC-specific oligonucleotide, was used to synthesize first-strand cDNA from all RNA. After uracil-DNA glycosylase treatment, a first 18-cycle PCR used universal primers M1SS and BC2_uni_R on all cDNA. On the study's bioinformatics: For normalization, 1 million high-quality reads, each with a distinct molecular identifier, were randomly selected from each sample. Instead of being binned into consensus sequences, reads with shared molecular identifiers were discarded. MiTCR, set to a Q25 quality threshold and the strictest error-elimination algorithm, was used for CDR3 identification, clonotype clustering and error correction. Lower-bound total TCR beta diversity was estimated with a nonparametric unseen species model using Euler transformation. The public reads were quality trimmed at Q25 with fastp and then assembled into clones with MiXCR by TCRdb, keeping productive beta chains. Each entry is one CDR3 protein sequence, shown with its most common DNA and genes. These V and J calls derive from TCRdb rather than the authors' analysis. In this sample the table shows roughly 800,000 distinct CDR3 sequences, roughly 25% of which occur a single time. Around 9.2% of the sample is in the top ten clones.

Separately, the same data were catalogued under a study of T cells of mothers and their children. As that second paper reports: The donors were nine systemically healthy Caucasian individuals, made up of three mothers and their six children. cDNA synthesis consumed the entire amount of extracted RNA, loaded at around 1.5 ug RNA in each 15 ul reaction. Sample barcodes and 2-4 random nucleotides were added via the M1S primer in the second PCR. Over 10 million TCR beta CDR3 reads came from each mother, compared with some 3.1 million reads from each child. In both related and unrelated pairs, thymic selection shapes the output of TCR recombination in a similar way, with inherited differences having only a minor effect. Normalized repertoire overlap in related mother-child pairs was always slightly higher than in unrelated mother-child pairs, but the difference was never significant. No persistent microchimeric T cell clones were found, with a detection sensitivity of approximately 94 clones per million clonotypes. The study used deep NGS to compare TCR beta repertoires of mothers and children, seeking features distinguishing related mother-child pairs from unrelated individuals. The mean age was roughly 40 +/- 4 years for the mothers and approximately 11 +/- 4 years for the children. After adapter ligation was performed with NEBNext reagents, the libraries were sequenced on an Illumina HiSeq 2000 with 100+100 nt paired-end reads. Mother and child libraries were prepared a month apart and sequenced in separate runs to prevent cross-contamination. Between about 500,000 and 2,100,000 distinct TCR beta clonotypes were identified per donor. Naive TCR beta clonotypes were estimated from low-frequency clonotypes matched to each donor's FACS-determined naive share, without sorting.

This sequence was found in a boy between 10 and 17 years old in good health. Specimen: blood. The sequence is built from TRBV4-1 and TRBJ1-4; a stretch of 8 junction bases matches TRBD1. CDR3 sequence: CASSQLPRGRGEKLFF. The sequenced DNA is TGCGCCAGCAGCCAACTCCCCAGGGGGCGAGGGGAAAAACTGTTTTTT.